What follows are 29 T cell receptor beta chains derived from one specimen sequenced in a study of vaccination and CD4 T cells after COVID-19. The Oncomine TCR Beta short-read assay was applied to DNA of cultured CD4+ T cells. Via MiXCR, TCRdb re-called the PCR reads, giving one row per CDR3 protein. The table records 15,000 to 20,000 distinct CDR3 sequences, roughly 60% of them present only once. Antigens of these TCRs are unknown. Noted treatment: roughly ten-day PBMC culture with coronavirus spike peptide pools or control peptides (ViraFEST assay). The material sequenced was CD4+ T cells from blood, cultured in vitro. These TCRs come from a human donor who had recovered from COVID-19.

The rearrangement uses TRBV20-1 and TRBJ1-1; D is uncertain. The CDR3 covers 14 residues. The germline gives CDR1 DFQATT, CDR2 SNEGSKA (reference sequence). With 3 bases removed from V and 1 base from J, the gap between germline ends came to 12 bases. The CDR3 DNA sequence: TGCAGTGCTAGCCCAAACCCACCGAACACTGAAGCTTTCTTT. It yields the protein CSASPNPPNTEAFF.

This clonotype was counted between two and nine times. The chain employs TRBV20-1 and TRBJ1-1; D gene unclear. Trimming left V 6 bases short and J 4 bases short, with 15 bases between. This CDR3 region has 13 residues. Germline V CDR1 and CDR2: DFQATT, SNEGSKA (reference sequence). This CDR3 is CSAPPLGVTEAFF. CDR3 coding DNA: TGCAGTGCCCCGCCCCTGGGAGTCACTGAAGCTTTCTTT.

The chain uses TRBV20-1 and TRBJ1-2; D gene unclear. V was pared by 5 bases and J by 5 bases, with 15 bases between. Germline assignment: CDR1 DFQATT and CDR2 SNEGSKA (reference sequence). The CDR3 extends over 13 amino acids. CDR3 bases: TGCAGTGCTGGGAGGCCCTCGGGGTATGGCTACACCTTC. Translated: CSAGRPSGYGYTF.

The V gene is TRBV6-1, the J gene TRBJ2-2; 10 bases are shared with TRBD1. Germline V gene lookup returns CDR1 MNHNS and CDR2 SASEGT. The CDR3 spans 16 residues. The trim removed 6 bases at V and 4 bases at J, leaving 8 bases unmatched. CDR3 sequence reads: CASRYSGTGVTGELFF. CDR3 DNA: TGTGCCAGCAGATATTCCGGGACAGGGGTCACCGGGGAGCTGTTTTTT.

The chain combines TRBV10-1 with TRBJ2-7; D might be TRBD1 (5 bases). The CDR3 is made up of 13 amino acids. Looked up from germline, CDR1 is WNHNN and CDR2 is SYGVQD (reference sequence). The ends were cut back, 8 bases at V and 1 base at J, with 12 bases in the middle. The CDR3 DNA reads TGCGCCAGCCTAGGGGTTCGGTCCTACGAGCAGTACTTC. Its translation: CASLGVRSYEQYF.

In its sample, this clonotype was seen a few times. V and J are TRBV7-2 and TRBJ2-2; the match to TRBD1 covers 7 bases. Per germline, CDR1 SGHTA and CDR2 FQGNSA. V was clipped by 5 bases and J by 4 bases; unmatched bases: 7. CDR3 length: 15 residues. CDR3 sequence reads: CASSRNTGVTGELFF. The CDR3 region has the DNA TGTGCCAGCAGCCGTAATACAGGGGTCACCGGGGAGCTGTTTTTT.

This clonotype was counted only a few times. The CDR3 protein is CASSEAHEDIQYF. Written as DNA, the CDR3 is TGTGCCAGCAGTGAAGCGCATGAGGACATTCAGTACTTC. The rearrangement links TRBV2 to TRBJ2-4; no clear D. Germline assignment: CDR1 SNHLY and CDR2 FYNNEI. The CDR3 covers 13 residues. V dropped 0 bases and J dropped 8 bases, with 8 bases sitting between them.

This clonotype was observed a single time. This chain connects TRBV27 to TRBJ2-3; 7 bases fit TRBD2. Trimming took 8 bases from V and 5 from J; bases not matched to a gene: 13. Germline CDR1 is MNHEY and CDR2 is SMNVEV (reference sequence). The CDR3 is 15 residues long. The CDR3 loop is CASYPGAGRGDTQYF. The CDR3 DNA follows: TGTGCCAGCTACCCCGGGGCAGGGAGGGGAGATACGCAGTATTTT.

The V and J genes are TRBV24-1 and TRBJ1-2; D gene unclear. CDR1 and CDR2 (germline): KGHDR, SFDVKD. V was shortened by 3 bases and J by 2 bases, with 9 bases between the two germline ends. CDR3 size: 14 residues. Written as DNA, the CDR3 is TGTGCCACCAGTGATGTCCCGAGGAACTATGGCTACACCTTC. It yields the protein CATSDVPRNYGYTF.

The chain carries TRBV7-2 and TRBJ2-3; 10 bases line up with TRBD2. This CDR3 region has 20 residues. CDR1 and CDR2 (germline): SGHTA, FQGNSA. Germline trimming cut 0 bases from V and 2 bases from J; bases unmatched to any gene: 14. The CDR3: CASSLAPSGSGGQATDTQYF. The CDR3 bases are TGTGCCAGCAGCTTAGCGCCTAGCGGGAGCGGGGGTCAGGCCACAGATACGCAGTATTTT.

The chain couples TRBV27 to TRBJ2-2; a possible D gene is TRBD1 (5 bases). V lost 4 bases and J lost 5, with 17 bases in between. The V gene's germline CDR1 is MNHEY and CDR2 SMNVEV (reference sequence). The CDR3 has 16 residues. The CDR3: CASSSTLGVGTGELFF. CDR3 in DNA: TGTGCCAGCAGTTCCACCCTAGGGGTGGGAACCGGGGAGCTGTTTTTT.

This chain connects TRBV6-5 to TRBJ2-2; 7 nucleotides line up with TRBD1. Trimming at V came to 4 bases and at J to 3 bases, leaving 2 bases not matched to a gene. Germline lookup yields CDR1 MNHEY and CDR2 SVGAGI. The CDR3 loop spans 14 amino acids. DNA for the CDR3: TGTGCCAGCAGTTGGGACAGAGACACCGGGGAGCTGTTTTTT. Its protein is CASSWDRDTGELFF.

CDR3 nucleotides: TGTGCCACCAGTGAACCCACAGTTAACTATGGCTACACCTTC. It yields the protein CATSEPTVNYGYTF. V and J are TRBV24-1 and TRBJ1-2; D is undetermined. Germline V gene sequence: CDR1 KGHDR, CDR2 SFDVKD. This CDR3 has 14 amino acids. V was shortened by 4 bases and J by 1 base, with 9 bases between the two germline ends.

The CDR3 sequence: CASRDRWADTDTQYF. The CDR3 nucleotides read TGTGCCAGCAGAGACAGGTGGGCCGACACAGATACGCAGTATTTT. The chain couples TRBV6-1 to TRBJ2-3; the D gene is possibly TRBD1 (6 bases). CDR3 length: 15 residues. The V gene's germline CDR1 is MNHNS and CDR2 SASEGT. V gave up 6 bases and J gave up 2 bases, with 15 bases separating them.

The chain uses TRBV7-9 and TRBJ2-1, with 11 bases aligning to TRBD2. CDR1 SEHNR and CDR2 FQNEAQ come from the germline V gene (reference sequence). Trimming took 4 bases from V and 0 from J; bases not matched to a gene: 14. The CDR3 is 20 residues long. The CDR3 nucleotides are TGTGCCAGCAGCTCAAGGGGGGGACTAGCGGTACCGAGCTCCTACAATGAGCAGTTCTTC. Translated: CASSSRGGLAVPSSYNEQFF.

The chain has TRBV20-1 and TRBJ1-1; a possible D gene is TRBD1 (5 bases). CDR1 and CDR2 from the germline V gene are DFQATT and SNEGSKA (reference sequence). Between the trimmed V and J ends, which lost 3 bases and 6 bases, there was a span of 17 bases. The CDR3 length is 14 residues. This CDR3 reads CSASTGVSWAEAFF. In nucleotides, the CDR3 is TGCAGTGCTAGCACGGGGGTTAGTTGGGCTGAAGCTTTCTTT.

This clonotype has only a few counts. The chain has TRBV24-1 and TRBJ2-5; 7 bases fit TRBD1. Germline V gene lookup returns CDR1 KGHDR and CDR2 SFDVKD. The CDR3 runs to 16 residues. V dropped 0 bases and J dropped 5; count of bases not matched to a gene: 8. In DNA form, the CDR3 reads TGTGCCACCAGTGATTTGGCTGCAGGGGGAACGGAGACCCAGTACTTC. This codes for CATSDLAAGGTETQYF.

This chain links TRBV27 with TRBJ1-6; D gene ambiguous. CDR3 length: 12 amino acids. V was pared by 8 bases and J by 8 bases, with 10 bases between. The germline CDR1 and CDR2 sequences are MNHEY and SMNVEV (reference sequence). The CDR3 protein is CASAIRDSPLHF. CDR3 nucleotides: TGTGCCAGCGCCATACGCGATTCACCCCTCCACTTT.

In this sample, this clonotype is medium-sized. V gene TRBV28 combines with J gene TRBJ2-3; the D is unclear. The CDR3 covers 16 residues. V lost 2 bases, J lost 1 base, and 13 bases lay in between. Germline loops: CDR1 MDHEN, CDR2 SYDVKM. CDR3 protein: CASSLNPSFGTDTQYF. CDR3 nucleotides: TGTGCCAGCAGTTTAAATCCCAGCTTCGGCACAGATACGCAGTATTTT.

In its sample, this clonotype was seen a few times. The CDR3 region is CATSREVAGVDGYTF. As DNA, the CDR3 is TGTGCCACCAGCAGAGAAGTGGCAGGGGTAGATGGCTACACCTTC. The chain links TRBV15 to TRBJ1-2, with D tentatively TRBD1 (6 bases). The CDR3 totals 15 residues. Deletions cut 0 bases from V and 6 bases from J, with 14 bases between. Germline V gene sequence: CDR1 LNHNV, CDR2 YYDKDF (reference sequence).

The sample holds a few counts of this clonotype. V usage is TRBV5-1 and J usage is TRBJ1-5; 12 positions match TRBD1. Unmatched junction bases numbered 5, after V lost 3 bases and J lost 7 bases. This CDR3 comprises 15 residues. Germline lookup yields CDR1 SGHRS and CDR2 YFSETQ. This chain's CDR3 is CASSSGQGAGQPQHF. The CDR3 nucleotides read TGCGCCAGCAGCTCGGGACAGGGGGCAGGACAGCCCCAGCATTTT. Full variable domain (missing parts from reference TRBV5-1 and TRBJ1-5): KAGVTQTPRYLIKTRGQQVTLSCSPISGHRSVSWYQQTPGQGLQFLFEYFSETQRNKGNFPGRFSGRQFSNSRSEMNVSTLELGDSALYLCASSSGQGAGQPQHFGDGTRLSIL.

The CDR3 here is CSARQATAYGYTF. CDR3 DNA sequence: TGCAGTGCTAGGCAGGCGACCGCCTATGGCTACACCTTC. The chain is built from TRBV20-1 and TRBJ1-2; no firm D call. V gave up 3 bases and J gave up 4 bases, with 12 bases separating them. This CDR3 is built from 13 residues. Germline CDR1 reads DFQATT; CDR2 reads SNEGSKA (reference sequence).

The chain employs TRBV27 and TRBJ2-2; no clear D gene. Germline V gene lookup returns CDR1 MNHEY and CDR2 SMNVEV (reference sequence). This CDR3 region has 14 residues. Trimming took off 3 bases at V and 6 bases at J, with 11 bases between the two ends. The CDR3 DNA follows: TGTGCCAGCAGTTTTAGGGCCGCTGCCGGGGAGCTGTTTTTT. It encodes CASSFRAAAGELFF.

The chain employs TRBV6-1 and TRBJ2-7, with 8 bases that match TRBD1. After removal of 6 bases from V and 6 bases from J, the junction contained 10 bases not matched to a gene. Germline-derived CDR1 and CDR2 are MNHNS and SASEGT. This CDR3 spans 14 amino acids. CDR3 in amino acids: CASRSPGQAFEQYF. CDR3 nucleotides: TGTGCCAGCAGGAGCCCGGGACAGGCTTTCGAGCAGTACTTC.

The CDR3 here is CSAKQGTDTYEQYF. The CDR3 DNA is TGCAGTGCTAAGCAAGGGACGGATACCTACGAGCAGTACTTC. This rearrangement joins TRBV20-1 to TRBJ2-7; D possibly uses TRBD1 or TRBD2 (5 bases each). CDR1 and CDR2 (germline): DFQATT, SNEGSKA (reference sequence). Trimming cost V 4 bases and J 2 bases, with 15 bases left between them. The CDR3 runs 14 residues.

The rearrangement uses TRBV30 and TRBJ2-1; TRBD2 matches 10 bases. This CDR3 contains 13 residues. Germline assignment: CDR1 GTSNPN and CDR2 SVGIG (reference sequence). V was clipped by 5 bases and J by 9 bases; unmatched bases: 7. CDR3 bases: TGTGCCTGGGCCGGGACTAGCGTGAGTGAGCAGTTCTTC. Its protein product is CAWAGTSVSEQFF. The full variable domain, its missing parts supplied by reference TRBV30 and TRBJ2-1, is SQTIHQWPATLVQPVGSPLSLECTVEGTSNPNLYWYRQAAGRGLQLLFYSVGIGQISSEVPQNLSASRPQDRQFILSSKKLLLSDSGFYLCAWAGTSVSEQFFGPGTRLTVL.

The chain carries TRBV6-5 and TRBJ2-1; no definite D call. The V gene's germline CDR1 is MNHEY and CDR2 SVGAGI. Trimming removed 0 bases at V and 2 bases at J, with 2 bases between. CDR3 length: 13 residues. CDR3 amino acids: CASSYSPYNEQFF. The CDR3 DNA reads as TGTGCCAGCAGTTACTCCCCCTACAATGAGCAGTTCTTC.

V is TRBV7-9 and J is TRBJ2-5, with D perhaps TRBD2 (6 bases). This CDR3 has 15 amino acids. The germline CDR1 and CDR2 sequences are SEHNR and FQNEAQ (reference sequence). V lost 5 bases, J lost 0 bases, and 13 bases lay in between. DNA of the CDR3: TGTGCCAGCAGCGAAGGGAGGAGGTACCAAGAGACCCAGTACTTC. It encodes CASSEGRRYQETQYF. The full variable domain, its missing parts supplied by reference TRBV7-9 and TRBJ2-5, is DTGVSQNPRHKITKRGQNVTFRCDPISEHNRLYWYRQTLGQGPEFLTYFQNEAQLEKSRLLSDRFSAERPKGSFSTLEIQRTEQGDSAMYLCASSEGRRYQETQYFGPGTRLLVL.

This clonotype was detected only a few times. J is TRBJ2-3 and V is TRBV27; D perhaps matches TRBD1 (6 bases). The CDR3 sequence is 16 residues long. Germline CDR1 is MNHEY and CDR2 is SMNVEV (reference sequence). V lost 5 bases and J lost 5, with 20 bases in between. The CDR3 DNA is TGTGCCAGCAGTCCGGACCAGGTGGGGGCTGTAGATACGCAGTATTTT. As protein: CASSPDQVGAVDTQYF.